These T cell receptor beta chains were read from a single sample in a study of blood T cell repertoires in COVID-19. Sequencing used immunoSEQ multiplex PCR; TCRdb keeps in-frame clones, though not all of them. Altogether approximately 77,000 clones are present, approximately 80% being singletons, with the ten largest covering under 5.5%. Material: peripheral blood. All receptors derive from a woman aged 65 to 85 with acute or convalescent COVID-19. Each CDR3 is given with its conserved first and last residue. Only some rows state a clone size, as once, few, many or a class for expanded clones.

V,J,length,size,CDR3
TRBV10-3,TRBJ2-2,13,.,CAIRQPGIGELFF
TRBV6-5,TRBJ2-1,13,.,CASRGQSYNEQFF
TRBV7-3,TRBJ2-1,16,.,CASSPRGGETNNEQFF
TRBV24-1,TRBJ1-1,13,.,CATSDFSGGEAFF
TRBV29-1,TRBJ2-1,13,.,CSVRTSGQNEQFF
TRBV6-2/TRBV6-3,TRBJ2-5,15,.,CASSSSRDRGETQYF
TRBV6-2/TRBV6-3,TRBJ1-5,13,.,CASSSGYRQPQHF
TRBV28,TRBJ1-2,14,.,CASSLGGGIYGYTF
TRBV2,TRBJ2-7,15,.,CASSADGTGAYEQYF
TRBV6-6,TRBJ2-3,16,.,CASSYSSGRGTDTQYF
TRBV24-1,TRBJ2-1,17,once,CATSDPPTSWPDNEQFF
TRBV27,TRBJ2-6,12,medium-sized,CAILSGANVLTF
TRBV10-2,TRBJ1-3,15,.,CATNKGQGSGNTIYF
TRBV5-4,TRBJ2-7,15,.,CASSLFGRGTYEQYF
TRBV5-5,TRBJ1-1,15,.,CASSLEGTENTEAFF
TRBV6-2/TRBV6-3,TRBJ1-2,16,.,CASSFPGTSVLYGYTF
TRBV11-3,TRBJ1-1,14,.,CASSLTDGDTEAFF
TRBV18,TRBJ2-1,15,.,CASSPRTSQHNEQFF
TRBV10-3,TRBJ2-3,14,.,CAISELAGTDTQYF
TRBV5-5,TRBJ2-6,20,.,CASSLVAYRGGAGGANVLTF
TRBV7-7,TRBJ2-5,14,.,CASSPSGDGQTQYF
TRBV7-9,TRBJ2-5,15,.,CASSLGSGGLETQYF
TRBV6-2/TRBV6-3,TRBJ2-7,13,.,CASSYGGYYEQYF
TRBV18,TRBJ1-1,14,.,CASSPGTGDTEAFF
TRBV12-5,TRBJ1-5,15,.,CASGETGALNQPQHF
TRBV5-5,TRBJ1-4,15,.,CASSMRTGDFEKLFF
TRBV7-8,TRBJ2-1,16,.,CASSLGAGGSSNEQFF
TRBV5-1,TRBJ2-7,14,.,CASSSTGDLYEQYF
TRBV6-2/TRBV6-3,TRBJ2-7,17,.,CASSYWASGGISYEQYF
TRBV19,TRBJ1-3,16,.,CASSKRTGNIGNTIYF
TRBV6-1,TRBJ2-7,14,.,CASSLGQFSYEQYF
TRBV5-1,TRBJ2-7,14,.,CASTESVQTNEQYF
TRBV5-1,TRBJ2-7,14,.,CASSQGQGTSEQYF
TRBV4-2,TRBJ2-7,12,.,CASSQDGNEQYF
TRBV12-3/TRBV12-4,TRBJ1-2,11,.,CASRSDRGYTF
TRBV18,TRBJ1-4,14,.,CASSSGQLNEKLFF
TRBV27,TRBJ2-2,14,.,CASSLNRNTGELFF
TRBV7-6,TRBJ2-3,15,few,CASSLVAGGTDTQYF
TRBV6-5,TRBJ2-1,16,.,CASSSPLRATYNEQFF
TRBV7-9,TRBJ2-1,15,once,CASSIFGASYNEQFF
TRBV7-2,TRBJ2-5,14,.,CASSRQGAPETQYF
TRBV7-9,TRBJ2-1,14,.,CASSPSGGAREQFF
TRBV19,TRBJ1-2,15,.,CASSIGGTGDNGYTF
TRBV11-3,TRBJ1-1,13,.,CASSFTGNTEAFF
TRBV5-1,TRBJ1-4,13,.,CASSLAGNEKLFF
TRBV2,TRBJ1-6,14,.,CASSGRGGGSPLHF
TRBV19,TRBJ2-1,13,.,CASAFSVDNEQFF
TRBV4-3,TRBJ2-7,13,.,CASSLDSGYEQYF
TRBV2,TRBJ2-7,13,.,CASSPDSPYEQYF
TRBV2,TRBJ1-1,13,.,CASRDRIGTEAFF
TRBV4-2,TRBJ2-1,17,few,CASSQGGPGGGYNEQFF
TRBV21-1,TRBJ1-3,15,.,CASSKGTGSGNTIYF
TRBV3-1/TRBV3-2,TRBJ2-7,16,.,CASSQGRFGGGYEQYF
TRBV5-1,TRBJ1-2,15,few,CASSLGSGGFIGYTF
TRBV19,TRBJ2-2,17,.,CASTAGWTGGDTGELFF